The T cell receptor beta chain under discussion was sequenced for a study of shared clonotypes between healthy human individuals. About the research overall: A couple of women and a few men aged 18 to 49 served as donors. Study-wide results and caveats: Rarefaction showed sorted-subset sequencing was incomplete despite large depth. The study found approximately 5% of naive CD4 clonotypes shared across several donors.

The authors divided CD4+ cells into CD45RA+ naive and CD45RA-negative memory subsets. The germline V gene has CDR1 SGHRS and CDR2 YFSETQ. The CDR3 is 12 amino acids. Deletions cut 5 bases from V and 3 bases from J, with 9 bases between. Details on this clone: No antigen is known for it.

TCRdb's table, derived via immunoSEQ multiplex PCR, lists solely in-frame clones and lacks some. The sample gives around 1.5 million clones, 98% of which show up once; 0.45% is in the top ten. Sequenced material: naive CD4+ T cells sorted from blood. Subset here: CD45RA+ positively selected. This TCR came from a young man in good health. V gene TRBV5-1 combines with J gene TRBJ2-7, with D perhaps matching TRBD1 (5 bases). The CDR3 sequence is CASRAGIYEQYF. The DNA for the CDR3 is TGCGCCAGCAGGGCAGGGATCTACGAGCAGTACTTC.